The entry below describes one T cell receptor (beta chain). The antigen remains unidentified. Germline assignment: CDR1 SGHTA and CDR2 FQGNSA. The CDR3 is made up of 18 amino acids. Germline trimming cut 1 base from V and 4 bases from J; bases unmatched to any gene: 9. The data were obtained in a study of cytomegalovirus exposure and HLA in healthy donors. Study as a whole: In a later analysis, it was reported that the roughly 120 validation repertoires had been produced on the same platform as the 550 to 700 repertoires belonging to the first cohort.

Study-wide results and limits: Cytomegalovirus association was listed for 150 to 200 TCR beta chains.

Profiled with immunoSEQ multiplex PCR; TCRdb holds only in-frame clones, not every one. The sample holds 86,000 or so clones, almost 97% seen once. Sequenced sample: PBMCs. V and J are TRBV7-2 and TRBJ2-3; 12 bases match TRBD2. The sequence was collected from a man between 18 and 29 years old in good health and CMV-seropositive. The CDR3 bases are TGTGCCAGCAGCTTAGTTCTAGCGGGAGGGCCTGGGGCAGATACGCAGTATTTT. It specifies CASSLVLAGGPGADTQYF.